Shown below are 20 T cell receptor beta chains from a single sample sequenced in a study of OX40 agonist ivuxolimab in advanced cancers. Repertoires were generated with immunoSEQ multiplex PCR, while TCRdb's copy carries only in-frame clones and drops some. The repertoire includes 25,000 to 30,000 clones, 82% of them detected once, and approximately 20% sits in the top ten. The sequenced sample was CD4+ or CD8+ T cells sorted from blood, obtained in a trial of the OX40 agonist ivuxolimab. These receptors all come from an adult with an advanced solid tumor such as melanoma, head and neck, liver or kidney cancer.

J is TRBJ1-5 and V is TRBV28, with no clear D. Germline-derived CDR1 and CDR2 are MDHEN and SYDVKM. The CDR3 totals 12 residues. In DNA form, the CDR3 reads TGTGCAATAGACGATAGCAATCAGCCCCAGCATTTT. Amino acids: CAIDDSNQPQHF. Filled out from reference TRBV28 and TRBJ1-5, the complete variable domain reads DVKVTQSSRYLVKRTGEKVFLECVQDMDHENMFWYRQDPGLGLRLIYFSYDVKMKEKGDIPEGYSVSREKKERFSLILESASTNQTSMYLCAIDDSNQPQHFGDGTRLSIL.

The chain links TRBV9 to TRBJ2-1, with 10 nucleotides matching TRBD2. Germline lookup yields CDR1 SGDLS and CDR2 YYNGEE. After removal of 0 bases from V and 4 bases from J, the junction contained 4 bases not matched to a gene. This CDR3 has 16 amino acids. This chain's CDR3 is CASSVESGGGYNEQFF. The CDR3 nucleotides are TGTGCCAGCAGCGTAGAGAGCGGGGGGGGGTACAATGAGCAGTTCTTC.

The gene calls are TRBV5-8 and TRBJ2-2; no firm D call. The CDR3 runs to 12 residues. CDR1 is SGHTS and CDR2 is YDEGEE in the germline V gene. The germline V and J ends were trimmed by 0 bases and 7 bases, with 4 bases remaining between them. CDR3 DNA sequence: TGTGCCAGCAGCTTGGTGGTCGGGGAGCTGTTTTTT. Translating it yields CASSLVVGELFF. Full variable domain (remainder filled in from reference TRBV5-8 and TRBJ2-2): EAGVTQSPTHLIKTRGQQATLRCSPISGHTSVYWYQQALGLGLQFLLWYDEGEERNRGNFPPRFSGRQFPNYSSELNVNALELEDSALYLCASSLVVGELFFGEGSRLTVL.

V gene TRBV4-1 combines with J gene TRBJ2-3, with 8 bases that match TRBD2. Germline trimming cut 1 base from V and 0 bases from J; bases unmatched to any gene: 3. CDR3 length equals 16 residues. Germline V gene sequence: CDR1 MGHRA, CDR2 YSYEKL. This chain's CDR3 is CASSQGASGSTDTQYF. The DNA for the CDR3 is TGCGCCAGCAGCCAAGGGGCTAGCGGGAGCACAGATACGCAGTATTTT.

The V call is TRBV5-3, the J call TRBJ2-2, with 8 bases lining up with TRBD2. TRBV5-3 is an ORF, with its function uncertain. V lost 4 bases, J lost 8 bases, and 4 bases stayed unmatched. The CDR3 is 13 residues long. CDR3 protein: CARSPGGAGELFF. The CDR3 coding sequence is TGTGCCAGAAGCCCCGGGGGGGCGGGGGAGCTGTTTTTT.

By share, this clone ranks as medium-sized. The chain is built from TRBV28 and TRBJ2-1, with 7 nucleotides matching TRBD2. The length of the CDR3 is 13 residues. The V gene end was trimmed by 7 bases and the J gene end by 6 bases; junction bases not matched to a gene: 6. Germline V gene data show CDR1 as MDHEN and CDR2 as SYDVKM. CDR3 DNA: TGTGCCAGCACCCGCGGGAGCGGCAATGAGCAGTTCTTC. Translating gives CASTRGSGNEQFF.

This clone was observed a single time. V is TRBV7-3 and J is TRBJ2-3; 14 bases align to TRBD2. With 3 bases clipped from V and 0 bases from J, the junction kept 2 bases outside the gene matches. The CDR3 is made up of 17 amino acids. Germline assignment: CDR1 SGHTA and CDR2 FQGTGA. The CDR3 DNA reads TGTGCCAGCAGCTTGGGACTAGCGGGGGCTAGCACAGATACGCAGTATTTT. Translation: CASSLGLAGASTDTQYF.

CDR3 in amino acids: CASSYRAAIYEQYF. The CDR3 DNA reads TGTGCCAGCAGCTACCGGGCCGCCATCTACGAGCAGTACTTC. The chain combines TRBV11-2 with TRBJ2-5; no definite D call. TRBJ2-7 matches the DNA end more closely, so the J call is doubtful. This CDR3 has 14 residues. Per the germline V gene, CDR1 is SGHAT and CDR2 is FQNNGV.

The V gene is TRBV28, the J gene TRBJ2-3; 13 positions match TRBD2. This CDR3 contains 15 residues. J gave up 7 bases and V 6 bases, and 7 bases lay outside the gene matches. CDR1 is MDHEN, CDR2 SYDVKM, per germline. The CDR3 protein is CASRYTSGREYTQYF. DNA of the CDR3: TGTGCCAGCAGATACACTAGCGGGAGGGAATATACGCAGTATTTT.

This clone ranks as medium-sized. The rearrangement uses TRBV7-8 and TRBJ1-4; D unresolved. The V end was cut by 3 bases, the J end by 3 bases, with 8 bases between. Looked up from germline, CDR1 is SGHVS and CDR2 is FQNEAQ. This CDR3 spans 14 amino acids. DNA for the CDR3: TGTGCCAGCAGCTTCGGAGGGTCTAATGAAAAACTGTTTTTT. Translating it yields CASSFGGSNEKLFF.

CDR3 sequence: CASSPGTSGNTIYF. The CDR3 DNA reads TGTGCCAGCAGCCCCGGGACCTCTGGAAACACCATATATTTT. The genes are TRBV4-2 and TRBJ1-3, with D maybe TRBD1 (5 bases). The CDR3 extends over 14 amino acids. Deletions cut 4 bases from V and 0 bases from J, with 7 bases between. CDR1 is LGHNA, CDR2 YNFKEQ, per germline.

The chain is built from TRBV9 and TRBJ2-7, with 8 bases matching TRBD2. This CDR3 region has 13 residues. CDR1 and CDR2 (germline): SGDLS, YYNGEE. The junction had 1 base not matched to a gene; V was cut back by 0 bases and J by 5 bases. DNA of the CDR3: TGTGCCAGCAGCGTAGTTAGCGGGGACGAGCAGTACTTC. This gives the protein CASSVVSGDEQYF.

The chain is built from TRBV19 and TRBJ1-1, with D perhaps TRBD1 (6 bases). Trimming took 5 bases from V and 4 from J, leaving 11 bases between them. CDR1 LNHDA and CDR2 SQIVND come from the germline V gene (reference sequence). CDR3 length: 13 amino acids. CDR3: CASSLQGPTEAFF. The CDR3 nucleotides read TGTGCCAGTAGTTTACAGGGACCCACTGAAGCTTTCTTT.

CDR3 nucleotide sequence: TGTGCCAGCAGCTTGGTGGTCGGGGGCTACGAGCAGTACTTC. This encodes CASSLVVGGYEQYF. This sequence joins TRBV5-8 and TRBJ2-7; the D gene is possibly TRBD2 (6 bases). The CDR3 runs to 14 residues. From germline, CDR1 is SGHTS and CDR2 YDEGEE. V was trimmed by 0 bases and J by 3 bases, leaving 10 bases between them.

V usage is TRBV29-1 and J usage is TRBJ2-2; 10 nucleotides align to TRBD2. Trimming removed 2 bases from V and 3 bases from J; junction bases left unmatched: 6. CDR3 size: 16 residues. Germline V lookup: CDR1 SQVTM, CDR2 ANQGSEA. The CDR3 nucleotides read TGCAGCGTTGAAACCCATCTAGCGGGAGACACCGGGGAGCTGTTTTTT. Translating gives CSVETHLAGDTGELFF.

The CDR3 region has the DNA TGCGCCAGCAGCTTCGGAGTGGGAGCCTACGAGCAGTACTTC. Protein product: CASSFGVGAYEQYF. V gene TRBV5-1 combines with J gene TRBJ2-7; D is possibly TRBD2 (5 bases). Germline V lookup: CDR1 SGHRS, CDR2 YFSETQ. V was cut by 2 bases and J by 2 bases, with 11 bases left in between. This CDR3 has 14 amino acids.

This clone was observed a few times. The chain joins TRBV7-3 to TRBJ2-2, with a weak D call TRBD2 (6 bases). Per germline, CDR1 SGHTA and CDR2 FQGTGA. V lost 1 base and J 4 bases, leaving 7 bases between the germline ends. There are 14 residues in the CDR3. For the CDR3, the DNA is TGTGCCAGCAGCTTAATCGGGAGCACCGGGGAGCTGTTTTTT. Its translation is CASSLIGSTGELFF.

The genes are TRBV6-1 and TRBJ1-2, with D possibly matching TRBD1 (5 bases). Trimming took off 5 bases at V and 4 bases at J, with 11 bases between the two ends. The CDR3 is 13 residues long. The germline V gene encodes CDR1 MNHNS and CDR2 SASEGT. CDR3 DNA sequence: TGTGCCAGCAGTACAGGCCAAGCCTATGGCTACACCTTC. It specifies CASSTGQAYGYTF.

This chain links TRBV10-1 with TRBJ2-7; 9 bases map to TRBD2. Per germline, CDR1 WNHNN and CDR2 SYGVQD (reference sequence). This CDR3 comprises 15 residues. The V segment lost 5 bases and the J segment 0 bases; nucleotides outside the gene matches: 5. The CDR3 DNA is TGCGCCAGCAGTCCCATTAGCGGGAGCTCCTACGAGCAGTACTTC. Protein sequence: CASSPISGSSYEQYF.

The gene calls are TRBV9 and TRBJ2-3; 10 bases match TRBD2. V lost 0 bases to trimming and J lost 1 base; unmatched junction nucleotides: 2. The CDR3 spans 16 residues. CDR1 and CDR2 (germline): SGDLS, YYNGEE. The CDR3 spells CASSVGLAGRTDTQYF. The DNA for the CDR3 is TGTGCCAGCAGCGTAGGACTAGCGGGTCGCACAGATACGCAGTATTTT.